The 32 T cell receptor beta chains given below trace back to one sample, sequenced in a study of cytomegalovirus exposure and HLA in healthy donors. In the PCR, 60 Vbeta and 13 Jbeta primers were used. Libraries were prepared by immunoSEQ multiplex PCR; TCRdb keeps only in-frame clonotypes and omits some of them. The data hold about 200,000 clones, with 60% to 80% observed a single time. The specimen sequenced was PBMCs. The receptors shown here come from a woman in her thirties in good health and CMV-seronegative.

The rearrangement links TRBV13 to TRBJ1-1, with 7 nucleotides matching TRBD1. V lost 5 bases and J lost 7; bases outside the gene matches: 16. The CDR3 runs to 16 residues. Germline-derived CDR1 and CDR2 are PRHDT and FYEKMQ (reference sequence). This CDR3 is CASSQRTQGRAREAFF. In DNA form, the CDR3 reads TGTGCCAGCAGCCAAAGAACACAGGGGAGAGCGCGTGAAGCTTTCTTT.

The chain uses TRBV7-8 and TRBJ2-7; the D is unclear. The CDR3 has 15 residues. Germline V gives CDR1 SGHVS, CDR2 FQNEAQ. Trimming pared 6 bases from V and 0 bases from J, leaving 15 bases between. The CDR3 reads CASSERALFSYEQYF. For the CDR3, the DNA is TGTGCCAGCAGTGAGCGAGCGCTGTTCTCCTACGAGCAGTACTTC.

This chain connects TRBV19 to TRBJ2-7, with a tentative D call TRBD1 (5 bases). Germline V gives CDR1 LNHDA, CDR2 SQIVND (reference sequence). V was cut by 0 bases and J by 3 bases, with 18 bases left in between. The CDR3 is 17 amino acids. CDR3 DNA sequence: TGTGCCAGTAGTATAGACTTCTCGACAGAAAATCTCTACGAGCAGTACTTC. Its protein is CASSIDFSTENLYEQYF.

V usage is TRBV2 and J usage is TRBJ1-2, with a possible D match to TRBD1 (6 bases). Germline V gene data show CDR1 as SNHLY and CDR2 as FYNNEI. The V end lost 8 bases, the J end lost 0 bases, and 10 bases lay between the germline ends. This CDR3 has 13 residues. CDR3 sequence (DNA): TGTGCCAGCCGACGGACAGCTAACTATGGCTACACCTTC. It specifies CASRRTANYGYTF. Complete variable domain (other parts from reference TRBV2 and TRBJ1-2): EPEVTQTPSHQVTQMGQEVILRCVPISNHLYFYWYRQILGQKVEFLVSFYNNEISEKSEIFDDQFSVERPDGSNFTLKIRSTKLEDSAMYFCASRRTANYGYTFGSGTRLTVV.

Note on this clone: The junction departs from the called germline gene at one end, perhaps through a read error. The chain uses TRBV12-5 and TRBJ1-2; TRBD1 might be the D (5 bases). This CDR3 is 15 amino acids long. CDR1 is LGHNT and CDR2 is FRNRAP in the germline V gene. DNA for the CDR3: TGTGCTAGTGGTCCCCGTTCAGACAGCCTACTTTTCTACCCCTTC. Translating gives CASGPRSDSLLFYPF. Drawing the rest from reference TRBV12-5 and TRBJ1-2, the complete variable domain is DARVTQTPRHKVTEMGQEVTMRCQPILGHNTVFWYRQTMMQGLELLAYFRNRAPLDDSGMPKDRFSAEMPDATLATLKIQPSEPRDSAVYFCASGPRSDSLLFYPFGSGTRLTVV.

The chain uses TRBV6-5 and TRBJ2-7; the match to TRBD1 covers 9 bases. The length of the CDR3 is 14 residues. Trimming at V came to 6 bases and at J to 4 bases, leaving 7 bases not matched to a gene. Germline V gene data show CDR1 as MNHEY and CDR2 as SVGAGI. The CDR3 DNA is TGTGCCAGCAGGCAGCCGGGACAGGGTTACGAGCAGTACTTC. Translation: CASRQPGQGYEQYF.

This clone has just one count. The V call is TRBV4-1, the J call TRBJ2-5; 8 bases are shared with TRBD2. The CDR3 is 14 amino acids. Germline lookup yields CDR1 MGHRA and CDR2 YSYEKL. The V gene end was trimmed by 3 bases and the J gene end by 2 bases; junction bases not matched to a gene: 2. The CDR3 is CASSQIAGQETQYF. CDR3 nucleotide sequence: TGCGCCAGCAGCCAGATAGCGGGGCAAGAGACCCAGTACTTC.

The rearrangement uses TRBV5-6 and TRBJ2-7, with D perhaps matching TRBD1 (6 bases). This CDR3 has 14 amino acids. Trimming left V 1 base short and J 2 bases short, with 10 bases between. Germline CDR1 is SGHDT and CDR2 is YYEEEE. The CDR3: CASSLPGQTYEQYF. CDR3 nucleotides: TGTGCCAGCAGCTTGCCGGGACAAACCTACGAGCAGTACTTC.

The chain carries TRBV7-9 and TRBJ2-1; 9 nucleotides agree with TRBD2. J was trimmed by 9 bases and V by 5 bases; bases with no gene match: 17. CDR1 and CDR2 from the germline V gene are SEHNR and FQNEAQ (reference sequence). The CDR3 is 17 amino acids. Written as DNA, the CDR3 is TGTGCCAGCAGCATACCCTTAGCGGGGGCCTCCTCTAGTGAGCAGTTCTTC. Residues: CASSIPLAGASSSEQFF.

This chain joins TRBV15 and TRBJ2-2; 7 nucleotides line up with TRBD2. Germline loops: CDR1 LNHNV, CDR2 YYDKDF (reference sequence). Trimming cost V 0 bases and J 5 bases; bases outside gene matches: 0. The CDR3 sequence is 14 residues long. The CDR3, as DNA: TGTGCCACCAGCAGAGACGGGGGGACCGGGGAGCTGTTTTTT. It translates to CATSRDGGTGELFF.

This chain links TRBV27 with TRBJ1-1; 10 nucleotides agree with TRBD1. From germline, CDR1 is MNHEY and CDR2 SMNVEV (reference sequence). The CDR3 consists of 16 residues. J gave up 3 bases and V 6 bases, and 10 bases lay outside the gene matches. CDR3 protein: CASSKRQGAGDTEAFF. For the CDR3, the DNA is TGTGCCAGCAGCAAGAGACAGGGGGCAGGGGACACTGAAGCTTTCTTT.

J is TRBJ1-1 and V is TRBV29-1; 8 bases line up with TRBD1. There are 14 residues in the CDR3. The J segment lost 3 bases and the V segment lost 4 bases, leaving 7 bases of the junction unmatched. Germline V gene sequence: CDR1 SQVTM, CDR2 ANQGSEA. CDR3 region: CSVARQGSYTEAFF. In nucleotides, the CDR3 is TGCAGCGTTGCGAGACAGGGGTCCTACACTGAAGCTTTCTTT.

The chain has TRBV5-1 and TRBJ2-2; 15 positions match TRBD2. Germline assignment: CDR1 SGHRS and CDR2 YFSETQ. V was pared by 4 bases and J by 0 bases, with 7 bases of the junction left unmatched. This CDR3 has 19 amino acids. In DNA, the CDR3 is TGCGCCAGCAGCCCCGGGACTAGCGGGGGGTGGTCGAACACCGGGGAGCTGTTTTTT. Translation gives CASSPGTSGGWSNTGELFF.

The chain couples TRBV7-6 to TRBJ1-5; a possible D gene is TRBD1 (6 bases). The CDR3 is made up of 16 amino acids. The germline gives CDR1 SGHVS, CDR2 FNYEAQ. V gave up 0 bases and J gave up 4 bases, with 13 bases separating them. CDR3 region: CASSLAARGQNQPQHF. Written as DNA, the CDR3 is TGTGCCAGCAGCTTAGCGGCGCGGGGGCAAAATCAGCCCCAGCATTTT.

Here the CDR3 reads CASSPGQTIYGYTF. The CDR3 coding sequence is TGTGCCAGCAGCCCGGGACAGACCATCTATGGCTACACCTTC. The chain carries TRBV28 and TRBJ1-2; 7 bases fit TRBD1. Germline loops: CDR1 MDHEN, CDR2 SYDVKM. V shed 6 bases and J 4 bases; nucleotides not matched to a gene: 8. The CDR3 spans 14 residues.

The J gene is TRBJ2-2, the V gene TRBV5-1; 7 bases are shared with TRBD1. CDR1 is SGHRS and CDR2 is YFSETQ in the germline V gene. The junction had 4 bases not matched to a gene; V was cut back by 4 bases and J by 4 bases. The CDR3 is 14 amino acids. CDR3 nucleotides: TGCGCCAGCAGCCAGACAGGGAGCACCGGGGAGCTGTTTTTT. Translated: CASSQTGSTGELFF.

The chain uses TRBV19 and TRBJ1-2; 9 bases agree with TRBD1. With V trimmed by 3 bases and J by 7 bases, 3 bases remained unmatched. Germline V gene sequence: CDR1 LNHDA, CDR2 SQIVND (reference sequence). The CDR3 is made up of 13 amino acids. The CDR3 is CASSIGTGFGYTF. CDR3 nucleotide sequence: TGTGCCAGTAGTATCGGGACAGGGTTTGGCTACACCTTC.

The rearrangement uses TRBV30 and TRBJ2-3, with TRBD2 as a possible D gene (6 bases). CDR3 length: 14 residues. Germline-derived CDR1 and CDR2 are GTSNPN and SVGIG (reference sequence). Trimming cost V 4 bases and J 2 bases, with 13 bases left between them. This chain's CDR3 is CAWKGGDITDTQYF. CDR3 bases: TGTGCCTGGAAAGGAGGGGATATCACAGATACGCAGTATTTT.

The chain carries TRBV25-1 and TRBJ1-6, with a weak D call TRBD1 (6 bases). Germline V gene lookup returns CDR1 MGHDK and CDR2 SYGVNS. This CDR3 has 17 amino acids. The V and J ends lost 3 bases and 7 bases respectively, with 19 bases between them. The CDR3 coding sequence is TGTGCCAGCAGTGATGAGGGGGGGGCTAATAGAAATTCACCCCTCCACTTT. It specifies CASSDEGGANRNSPLHF.

This clone showed up just a few times. The rearrangement joins TRBV5-4 to TRBJ1-6; D perhaps matches TRBD1 (6 bases). V shed 5 bases and J shed 7 bases, with 28 bases lying between them. Germline CDR1 SGHNT, CDR2 YYREEE (reference sequence). The CDR3 loop spans 19 amino acids. CDR3: CASSNNRDTPVWENSPLHF. For the CDR3, the DNA is TGTGCCAGCAGTAATAACAGGGACACGCCCGTATGGGAGAATTCACCCCTCCACTTT.

This chain uses TRBV15 with TRBJ2-4; perhaps TRBD1 as D (5 bases). Trimming removed 5 bases from V and 9 bases from J, with 11 bases in between. This CDR3 is 12 amino acids long. CDR1 and CDR2 (germline): LNHNV, YYDKDF (reference sequence). The CDR3 reads CATSPGFGIQYF. In nucleotides, the CDR3 is TGTGCCACCAGCCCAGGGTTCGGCATTCAGTACTTC.

The V and J genes are TRBV25-1 and TRBJ1-2; TRBD1 matches 7 bases. From germline, CDR1 is MGHDK and CDR2 SYGVNS. The CDR3 has 12 residues. Trimming took 6 bases from V and 8 from J; bases not matched to a gene: 6. The CDR3 coding sequence is TGTGCCAGCAGCTTAACAGGGGACGGCTACACCTTC. Translation: CASSLTGDGYTF.

In this sample, this clone turned up a few times. This chain connects TRBV5-4 to TRBJ2-3; tentative D call: TRBD2 (6 bases). V was clipped by 2 bases and J by 3 bases, with 7 bases between them. CDR1 and CDR2 (germline): SGHNT, YYREEE (reference sequence). The CDR3 length is 13 residues. The CDR3 DNA follows: TGTGCCAGCAGCTTACGGGGGACAGATACGCAGTATTTT. It translates to CASSLRGTDTQYF.

The J gene is TRBJ2-2, the V gene TRBV9; 11 bases are a match to TRBD1. Trimming cost V 3 bases and J 5 bases; bases outside gene matches: 6. The CDR3 has 16 residues. Germline values: CDR1 SGDLS, CDR2 YYNGEE. The CDR3: CASSAGQGAGTGELFF. The CDR3 bases are TGTGCCAGCAGCGCAGGACAGGGGGCGGGAACCGGGGAGCTGTTTTTT.

V gene TRBV2 combines with J gene TRBJ2-2; tentatively, D is TRBD2 (5 bases). The germline CDR1 and CDR2 sequences are SNHLY and FYNNEI. V was shortened by 8 bases and J by 5 bases, with 9 bases between the two germline ends. There are 12 residues in the CDR3. The chain's CDR3 is CASGGYTGELFF. Written as DNA, the CDR3 is TGTGCCAGCGGAGGCTATACCGGGGAGCTGTTTTTT.

The chain uses TRBV5-1 and TRBJ2-3; a weak D match, TRBD1 (6 bases). V gave up 1 base and J gave up 4 bases, with 10 bases separating them. The CDR3 is 14 residues long. CDR1 and CDR2 from the germline V gene are SGHRS and YFSETQ. CDR3 sequence: CASSLSQGPDTQYF. CDR3 bases: TGCGCCAGCAGCTTGAGTCAGGGGCCAGATACGCAGTATTTT.

The chain recombines TRBV20-1 with TRBJ2-3, with TRBD2 identical over 7 bases. There are 11 residues in the CDR3. J gave up 8 bases and V 6 bases, and 5 bases lay outside the gene matches. CDR1 is DFQATT, CDR2 SNEGSKA, per germline (reference sequence). CDR3 in DNA: TGCAGTGCCCGCTGGGGGGGTACGCAGTATTTT. As protein: CSARWGGTQYF.

The chain carries TRBV28 and TRBJ2-7, with 12 nucleotides matching TRBD2. CDR1 and CDR2 from the germline V gene are MDHEN and SYDVKM. With 6 bases clipped from V and 3 bases from J, the junction kept 3 bases outside the gene matches. The CDR3 contains 14 residues. CDR3 loop: CASSLAGGIYEQYF. Here the CDR3 DNA reads TGTGCCAGCAGCCTAGCGGGGGGGATCTACGAGCAGTACTTC. Looking up the rest from reference TRBV28 and TRBJ2-7 gives the full variable domain: DVKVTQSSRYLVKRTGEKVFLECVQDMDHENMFWYRQDPGLGLRLIYFSYDVKMKEKGDIPEGYSVSREKKERFSLILESASTNQTSMYLCASSLAGGIYEQYFGPGTRLTVT.

This chain connects TRBV6-1 to TRBJ1-2; no clear D gene. V lost 11 bases to trimming and J lost 5 bases, with 12 bases between them. Germline CDR1 reads MNHNS; CDR2 reads SASEGT. CDR3 size: 11 residues. The CDR3 spells CASGQWYGYTF. CDR3 DNA: TGTGCCTCGGGTCAGTGGTATGGCTACACCTTC.

This sequence joins TRBV28 and TRBJ1-5; D is unclear. CDR3 length: 13 amino acids. The germline V gene has CDR1 MDHEN and CDR2 SYDVKM. Trimming stripped 5 bases from V and 7 bases from J, with 12 bases between. CDR3 sequence: CASSGGILQPQHF. The DNA of the CDR3 is TGTGCCAGCAGTGGCGGGATCCTCCAGCCCCAGCATTTT.

The chain links TRBV9 to TRBJ1-2, with D possibly TRBD1 on 5 matching bases. CDR3 length: 13 residues. V shed 6 bases and J shed 6 bases, with 15 bases lying between them. Germline loops: CDR1 SGDLS, CDR2 YYNGEE. The CDR3 protein is CASTSWGPDGYTF. As DNA, the CDR3 is TGTGCCAGCACCTCCTGGGGCCCGGATGGCTACACCTTC.

This chain uses TRBV7-2 with TRBJ2-5; 9 bases fit TRBD2. The CDR3 length is 14 residues. Per germline, CDR1 SGHTA and CDR2 FQGNSA. The ends lost 5 bases at V and 2 bases at J; junction bases unmatched: 3. The CDR3 here is CASSPSGAQETQYF. The DNA for the CDR3 is TGTGCCAGCAGCCCTAGCGGGGCGCAAGAGACCCAGTACTTC.